This T cell receptor (beta chain) stems from a study of blood T cell repertoires in COVID-19. Study information: T cells, B-cell-depleted T cells, or PBMCs provided the cDNA or gDNA that served as material.

The germline CDR1 and CDR2 sequences are LNHDA and SQIVND (reference sequence). CDR3 length: 12 amino acids. Trimming stripped 1 base from V and 5 bases from J, with 6 bases between. Measured with immunoSEQ multiplex PCR; TCRdb has only the in-frame clones, and not every one. This sample has roughly 72,000 clones, with 88% found just once. The receptor was derived from a human donor in a cohort sampled during active COVID-19. The V and J genes are TRBV19 and TRBJ2-7; D not certain. The sequenced sample was peripheral blood. For the CDR3, the DNA is TGTGCCAGTAGTATAGGAGTGGACGAGCAGTACTTC. Amino acid sequence: CASSIGVDEQYF.